This T cell receptor beta chain emerged from a study of vaccination effects on CD4 cells after COVID-19. Study details: All study participants received two doses of BNT162b2 or mRNA-1273 vaccine. Study-wide results and caveats: Clones from infection and from vaccination both contracted markedly late after vaccination.

Antigen-specific CD4+ T cells were expanded (with viral peptide pools) by the ViraFEST assay ahead of sequencing. Investigators separated out CD4+ T cells once around 11 days of culture had passed. The person had PCR-confirmed SARS-CoV-2 infection between March and December 2020. Each well held some 2 million PBMC cultured with 8.5 to 10 ug/ml peptides and 8 to 10 IU/ml IL-2. The germline gives CDR1 KGHSH, CDR2 LQKENI. Trimming left V 3 bases short and J 5 bases short, with 11 bases between. There are 13 residues in the CDR3. Measured with immunoSEQ multiplex PCR; TCRdb has only the in-frame clones, and not every one. Of 70,000 or so clones listed, 60% to 75% were seen once; the top ten hold about 5%. This clone was found a few times. Its specificity is not known.

The clonotype was recovered from a human donor who had a prior SARS-CoV-2 infection. The chain couples TRBV18 to TRBJ2-7; D may be TRBD2 (6 bases). Sequences were derived from CD4+ T cells from PBMCs cultured with HIV peptides, sampled before COVID-19 vaccination. As for subset: HIV-1 Nef peptide pool negative control/reference culture. The CDR3 loop is CASSPGWGDEQYF. The CDR3 DNA reads TGTGCCAGCTCACCTGGCTGGGGGGACGAGCAGTACTTC.